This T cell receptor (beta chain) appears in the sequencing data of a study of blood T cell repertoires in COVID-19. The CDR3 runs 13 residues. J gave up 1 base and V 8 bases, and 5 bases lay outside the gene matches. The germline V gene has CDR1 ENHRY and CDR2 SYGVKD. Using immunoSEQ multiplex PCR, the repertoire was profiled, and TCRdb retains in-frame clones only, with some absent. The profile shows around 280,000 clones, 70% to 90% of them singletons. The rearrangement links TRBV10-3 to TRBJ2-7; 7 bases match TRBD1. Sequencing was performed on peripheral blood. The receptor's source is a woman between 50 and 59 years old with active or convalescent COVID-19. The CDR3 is CAIATGRSYEQYF. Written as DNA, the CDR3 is TGTGCCATCGCGACAGGGCGGTCCTACGAGCAGTACTTC.